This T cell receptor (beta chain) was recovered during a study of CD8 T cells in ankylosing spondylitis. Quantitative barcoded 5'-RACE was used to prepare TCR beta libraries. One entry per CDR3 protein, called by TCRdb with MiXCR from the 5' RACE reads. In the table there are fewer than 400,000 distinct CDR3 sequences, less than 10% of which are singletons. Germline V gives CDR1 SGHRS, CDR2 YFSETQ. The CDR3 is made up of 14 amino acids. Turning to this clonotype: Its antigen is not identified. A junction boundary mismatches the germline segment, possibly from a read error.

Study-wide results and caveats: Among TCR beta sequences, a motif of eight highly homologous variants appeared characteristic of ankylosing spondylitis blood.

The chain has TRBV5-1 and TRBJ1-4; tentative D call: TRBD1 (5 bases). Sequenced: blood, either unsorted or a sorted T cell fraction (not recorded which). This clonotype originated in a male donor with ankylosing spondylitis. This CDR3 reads CASSLTGTTEKLFF. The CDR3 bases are TGCGCCAGCAGCCTGACGGGGACTACTGAAAAACTGTTTTTT.